This TCR beta chain was documented in a study of OX40 agonist ivuxolimab in advanced cancers. Sampling of blood occurred at baseline, cycle 4 day 1, and cycle 7 day 1. TCRdb's table, derived via immunoSEQ multiplex PCR, lists solely in-frame clones and lacks some. The table shows approximately 15,000 clones, with about four fifths occurring only once. In germline, CDR1 is LNHDA, CDR2 SQIVND (reference sequence). The CDR3 contains 15 residues. Trimming left V 5 bases short and J 5 bases short, with 18 bases between. Source: CD4+ or CD8+ T cells sorted from blood, taken in a trial of the OX40 agonist ivuxolimab. The genes are TRBV19 and TRBJ1-2; D not certain. The sequence derives from an adult with an advanced solid tumor such as melanoma, head and neck, liver or kidney cancer. The CDR3 sequence: CASSLWEGPKYGYTF. As DNA, the CDR3 is TGTGCCAGTAGTCTTTGGGAAGGACCGAAGTATGGCTACACCTTC.